The sample holds a few counts of the clone carrying this TCR beta chain. Its antigen is not identified. The CDR3 loop spans 14 amino acids. Per germline, CDR1 SNHLY and CDR2 FYNNEI. The V segment lost 8 bases and the J segment 2 bases; nucleotides outside the gene matches: 7. Clones were read by immunoSEQ multiplex PCR, and TCRdb kept only the in-frame ones, dropping some. The table shows some 130,000 clones, with about nine tenths occurring only once. This sample stems from a study of T cell responses to AZD1222 COVID-19 vaccine. Study-level findings and limits: There were mostly white British donors and more females than males, and clonal diversity was possibly underestimated.

The sequencing here drew on peripheral blood, taken on day 0 of AZD1222 vaccination. The clonotype comes from an adult in good health. V and J are TRBV2 and TRBJ1-2, with 8 bases identical to TRBD1. This chain's CDR3 is CASSPTGVNYGYTF. The DNA of the CDR3 is TGTGCCAGCTCCCCGACAGGGGTGAACTATGGCTACACCTTC.